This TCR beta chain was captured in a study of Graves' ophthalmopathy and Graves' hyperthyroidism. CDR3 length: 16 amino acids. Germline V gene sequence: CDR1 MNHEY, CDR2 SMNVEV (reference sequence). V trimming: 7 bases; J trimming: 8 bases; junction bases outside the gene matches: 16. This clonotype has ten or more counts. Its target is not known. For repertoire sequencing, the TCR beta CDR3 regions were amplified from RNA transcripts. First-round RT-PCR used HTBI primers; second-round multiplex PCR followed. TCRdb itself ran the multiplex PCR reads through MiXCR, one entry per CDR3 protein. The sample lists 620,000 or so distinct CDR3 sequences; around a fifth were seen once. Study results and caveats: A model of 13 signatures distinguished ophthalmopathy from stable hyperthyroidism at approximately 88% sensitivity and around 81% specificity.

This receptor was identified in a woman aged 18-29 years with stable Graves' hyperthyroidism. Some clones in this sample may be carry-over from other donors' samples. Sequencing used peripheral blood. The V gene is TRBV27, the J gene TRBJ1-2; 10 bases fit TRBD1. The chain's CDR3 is CASTLKGGQGTTGYTF. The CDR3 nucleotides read TGTGCCAGCACCCTGAAGGGGGGACAGGGGACGACAGGCTACACCTTC.